This entry is about one TCR beta chain. TEMRA cells underwent FACS enrichment and CD8+ and CD4+ T cells underwent negative isolation. Germline V gives CDR1 DFQATT, CDR2 SNEGSKA (reference sequence). Trimming took 4 bases from V and 7 from J, leaving 13 bases between them. The CDR3 is 13 amino acids. These data come from a study of CD8 T cells in Susac syndrome. The RNA input was roughly 0.45 to 1 ug, and it was reverse transcribed with random hexamers. Amplification of TCR beta CDR3 across 54 Vbeta and 13 Jbeta was performed with immunoSEQ multiplex PCR. A single record per CDR3 protein comes from TCRdb applying MiXCR to the immunoSEQ multiplex PCR reads. Of about 180,000 distinct CDR3 sequences listed, around 94% are singletons.

The sample was CD4+ T cells from PBMCs. The source is a human donor with Susac syndrome. The chain recombines TRBV20-1 with TRBJ1-4; possible D gene TRBD1, 6 bases. The DNA of the CDR3 is TGCAGTGCTAAACAGGGAGGGATTGAAAAACTGTTTTTT. Protein product: CSAKQGGIEKLFF.